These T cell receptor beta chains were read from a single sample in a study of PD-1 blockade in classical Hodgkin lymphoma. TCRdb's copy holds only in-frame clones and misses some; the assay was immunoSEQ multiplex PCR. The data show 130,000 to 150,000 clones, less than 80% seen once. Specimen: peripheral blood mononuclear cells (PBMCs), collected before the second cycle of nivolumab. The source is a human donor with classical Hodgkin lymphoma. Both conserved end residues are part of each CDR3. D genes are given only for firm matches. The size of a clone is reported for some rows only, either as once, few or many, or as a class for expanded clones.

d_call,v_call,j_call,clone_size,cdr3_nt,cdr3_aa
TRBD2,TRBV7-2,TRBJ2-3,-,TGTGCCAGCAGCTTCTCTAGCGGGAGGGCCTCAGGGGGCACAGATACGCAGTATTTT,CASSFSSGRASGGTDTQYF
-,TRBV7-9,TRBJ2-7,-,TGTGCCAGCAGCCCAGTAGCAGGGGCGGCCTACGAGCAGTACTTC,CASSPVAGAAYEQYF
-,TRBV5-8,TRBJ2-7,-,TGTGCCAGCGCCCCGGGCTACGAGCAGTACTTC,CASAPGYEQYF
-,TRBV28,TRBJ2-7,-,TGTGCCAGCAGTTTACCATCTACCTACGAGCAGTACTTC,CASSLPSTYEQYF
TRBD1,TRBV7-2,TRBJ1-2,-,TGTGCCAGCAGCTTAGCCCGGTGGCAGGGGGACTATGGCTACACCTTC,CASSLARWQGDYGYTF
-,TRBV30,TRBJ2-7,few,TGTGCCTGGAGCATGAAACCCTACGAGCAGTACTTC,CAWSMKPYEQYF
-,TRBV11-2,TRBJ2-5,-,TGTGCCAGCAGCCGGGACCGAGGAAAGACCCAGTACTTC,CASSRDRGKTQYF
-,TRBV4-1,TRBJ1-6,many,TGCGCCAGCAGCCAAGATGGGGATTCACCCCTCCACTTT,CASSQDGDSPLHF
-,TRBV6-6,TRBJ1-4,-,TGTGCCAGCAGCTTACAAACCTCTACGGGCCCTGAAAAACTGTTTTTT,CASSLQTSTGPEKLFF
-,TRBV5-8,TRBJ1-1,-,TGTGCCAGTGGGTTCGGTAGAGCTTTCTTT,CASGFGRAFF
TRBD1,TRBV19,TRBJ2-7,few,TGTGCCAGTAGACGACAGGGGGCCTACGAGCAGTACTTC,CASRRQGAYEQYF
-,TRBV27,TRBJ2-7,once,TGTGCCAGCGGCCGAGGGTATCCCTACGAGCAGTACTTC,CASGRGYPYEQYF
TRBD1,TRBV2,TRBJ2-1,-,TGTGCCAGCATCCAAGAGGGGGCGTCCTACAATGAGCAGTTCTTC,CASIQEGASYNEQFF
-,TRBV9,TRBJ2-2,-,TGTGCCAGCAGCGTAGGGGGGTCAACCGGGGAGCTGTTTTTT,CASSVGGSTGELFF
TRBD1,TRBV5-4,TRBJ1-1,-,TGTGCCAGCAGCTTGCCCCGACAGGGAAGCTTGACTGAAGCTTTCTTT,CASSLPRQGSLTEAFF
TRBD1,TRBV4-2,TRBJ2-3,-,TGTGCCAGCAGCCAAGGACAGGGGGGCACAGATACGCAGTATTTT,CASSQGQGGTDTQYF
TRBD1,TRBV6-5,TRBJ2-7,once,TGTGCCAGCAGCTTCACACCGGGACAGGGGTGGGAGCAGTACTTC,CASSFTPGQGWEQYF
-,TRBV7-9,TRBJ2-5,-,TGTGCCAGCAGCTCCAGTTTAGTTATCGAGACCCAGTACTTC,CASSSSLVIETQYF
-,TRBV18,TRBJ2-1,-,TGTGCCAGCTCACCAGGTGGGCATGAGCAGTTCTTC,CASSPGGHEQFF
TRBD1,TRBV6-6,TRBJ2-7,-,TGTGCCAGCACCCTCGGACAGGGGGGGACCTACGAGCAGTACTTC,CASTLGQGGTYEQYF
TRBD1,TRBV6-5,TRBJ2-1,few,TGTGCCAGCACCCGGGACAGAACCAATGAGCAGTTCTTC,CASTRDRTNEQFF
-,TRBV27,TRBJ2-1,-,TGTGCCAGCAGTTTTCCGGGGGTCGGTTACAATGAGCAGTTCTTC,CASSFPGVGYNEQFF
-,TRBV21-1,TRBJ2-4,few,TGTGCCAGCAGCAAACTCTACGCTCTCATGGACTTC,CASSKLYALMDF
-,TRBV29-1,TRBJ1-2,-,TGCAGCGTTACGGGGCGATTATCTAACTATGGCTACACCTTC,CSVTGRLSNYGYTF
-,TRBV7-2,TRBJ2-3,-,TGTGCCAGCAGCTTAAAAGACGGGGATACAGATACGCAGTATTTT,CASSLKDGDTDTQYF
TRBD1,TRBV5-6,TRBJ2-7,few,TGTGCCAGCAGCCCGCCTTGGTTAGGACAGGGGCGGACCTACGAGCAGTACTTC,CASSPPWLGQGRTYEQYF
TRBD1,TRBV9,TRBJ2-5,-,TGTGCCAGCAGCGTAGGAGGGTCACAGGGGTGGACTGAGCAAGAGACCCAGTACTTC,CASSVGGSQGWTEQETQYF
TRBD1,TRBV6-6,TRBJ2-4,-,TGTGCCAGCAGTTTCGGACAGGGAAACATTCAGTACTTC,CASSFGQGNIQYF
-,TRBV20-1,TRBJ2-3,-,TGCAGTGCAGCCCCCGCGGATACGCAGTATTTT,CSAAPADTQYF
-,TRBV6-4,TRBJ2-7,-,TGTGCCAGCAGCCCCTACACGGGATCCTACGAGCAGTACTTC,CASSPYTGSYEQYF
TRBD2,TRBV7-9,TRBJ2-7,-,TGTGCCAGCAGCTTATCACTAGCGGGTACCTCCTACGAGCAGTACTTC,CASSLSLAGTSYEQYF
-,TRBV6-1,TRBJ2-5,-,TGTGCCAGCAGCGACAGGCCGCTAACAGGGACCCAGTACTTC,CASSDRPLTGTQYF
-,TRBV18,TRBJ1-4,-,TGTGCCAGCTCACCCACACAGGGTGTACCTACTAATGAAAAACTGTTTTTT,CASSPTQGVPTNEKLFF
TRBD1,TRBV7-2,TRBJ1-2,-,TGTGCCAGCAGCCCAAGACAGGGACAAGATGGCTACACCTTC,CASSPRQGQDGYTF
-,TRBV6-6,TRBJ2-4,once,TGTGCCGGGGCACAGGGCCCATTTCAGTACTTC,CAGAQGPFQYF
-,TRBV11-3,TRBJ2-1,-,TGTGCCAGCAGCTTACGGGGGCAGGGCCCTTACAATGAGCAGTTCTTC,CASSLRGQGPYNEQFF
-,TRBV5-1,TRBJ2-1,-,TGCGCCAGCAGCTTAGAGAAAAGCGCCAAGGGAGACAATGAGCAGTTCTTC,CASSLEKSAKGDNEQFF
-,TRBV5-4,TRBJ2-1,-,TGTGCCAGCTTGGACGCGCCCTACAATGAGCAGTTCTTC,CASLDAPYNEQFF
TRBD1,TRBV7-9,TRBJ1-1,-,TGTGCCAGCTCCAGGGGGCTCATGAACACTGAAGCTTTCTTT,CASSRGLMNTEAFF
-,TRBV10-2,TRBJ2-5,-,TGCGCCAGCAGTGAGGTCCGGGGTGGGGAGACCCAGTACTTC,CASSEVRGGETQYF
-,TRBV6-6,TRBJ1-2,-,TGTGCCAGCAGCCCGTTGAGGGGTCGAGGCTACACCTTC,CASSPLRGRGYTF
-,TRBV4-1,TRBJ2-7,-,TGCGCCAGCAGCCAAGCCAGGGGATCGACCTACGAGCAGTACTTC,CASSQARGSTYEQYF
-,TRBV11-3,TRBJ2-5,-,TGTGCCAGCAGCTTAGGGGAACAAGAGACCCAGTACTTC,CASSLGEQETQYF
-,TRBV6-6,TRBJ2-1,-,TGTGCCAGCAGTTACCCCACGCAGGGGTTTGGGGAGCAGTTCTTC,CASSYPTQGFGEQFF